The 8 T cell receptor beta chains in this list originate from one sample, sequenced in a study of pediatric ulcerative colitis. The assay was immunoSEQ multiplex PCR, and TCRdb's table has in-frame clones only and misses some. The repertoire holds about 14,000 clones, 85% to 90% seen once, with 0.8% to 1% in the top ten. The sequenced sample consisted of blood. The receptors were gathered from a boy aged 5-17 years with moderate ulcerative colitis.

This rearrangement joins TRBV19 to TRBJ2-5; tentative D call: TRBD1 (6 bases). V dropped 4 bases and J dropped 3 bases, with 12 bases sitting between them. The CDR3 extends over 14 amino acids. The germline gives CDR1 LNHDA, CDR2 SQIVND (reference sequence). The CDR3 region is CASSNQAGEETQYF. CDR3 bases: TGTGCCAGTAGTAATCAGGCAGGGGAAGAGACCCAGTACTTC.

The CDR3 reads CSVHGWGRSGNTIYF. CDR3 bases: TGCAGCGTCCACGGTTGGGGCAGGTCTGGAAACACCATATATTTT. The rearrangement links TRBV29-1 to TRBJ1-3, with a weak D call TRBD1 (5 bases). The CDR3 runs to 15 residues. Germline V gives CDR1 SQVTM, CDR2 ANQGSEA. V was cut by 6 bases and J by 1 base, with 16 bases left in between. Filled out from reference TRBV29-1 and TRBJ1-3, the complete variable domain reads SAVISQKPSRDICQRGTSLTIQCQVDSQVTMMFWYRQQPGQSLTLIATANQGSEATYESGFVIDKFPISRPNLTFSTLTVSNMSPEDSSIYLCSVHGWGRSGNTIYFGEGSWLTVV.

CDR3 protein: CASSPWVRNYNEQFF. The DNA for the CDR3 is TGTGCCAGCAGTCCCTGGGTCAGAAACTACAATGAGCAGTTCTTC. This chain links TRBV27 with TRBJ2-1; D is undetermined. This CDR3 has 15 residues. Looked up from germline, CDR1 is MNHEY and CDR2 is SMNVEV (reference sequence). The V end was cut by 5 bases, the J end by 3 bases, with 14 bases between.

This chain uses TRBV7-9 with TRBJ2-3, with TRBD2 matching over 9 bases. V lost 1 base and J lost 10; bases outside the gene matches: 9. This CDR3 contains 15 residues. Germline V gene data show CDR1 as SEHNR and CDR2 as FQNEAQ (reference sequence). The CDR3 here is CASSLVISGSLAQYF. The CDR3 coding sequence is TGTGCCAGCAGCTTAGTTATTAGCGGGAGCTTGGCGCAGTATTTT.

The CDR3 is CASSVQEETQYF. The CDR3 region has the DNA TGTGCCAGCTCAGTTCAGGAAGAGACCCAGTACTTC. This chain links TRBV2 with TRBJ2-5; D not resolved. Germline CDR1 is SNHLY and CDR2 is FYNNEI. Trimming cost V 8 bases and J 3 bases, with 10 bases left between them. The CDR3 contains 12 residues.

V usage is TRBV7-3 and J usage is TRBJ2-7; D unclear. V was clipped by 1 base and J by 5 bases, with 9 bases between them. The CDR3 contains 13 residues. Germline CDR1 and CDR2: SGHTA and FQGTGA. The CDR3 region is CASSLSVVNEQYF. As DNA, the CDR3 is TGTGCCAGCAGCTTAAGCGTTGTCAACGAGCAGTACTTC.

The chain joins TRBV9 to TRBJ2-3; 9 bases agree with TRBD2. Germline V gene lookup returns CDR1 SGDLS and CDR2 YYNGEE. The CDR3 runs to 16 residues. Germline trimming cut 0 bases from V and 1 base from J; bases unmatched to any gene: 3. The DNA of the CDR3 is TGTGCCAGCAGCGTAGCGCAGCGGGGGGGCACAGATACGCAGTATTTT. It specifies CASSVAQRGGTDTQYF.

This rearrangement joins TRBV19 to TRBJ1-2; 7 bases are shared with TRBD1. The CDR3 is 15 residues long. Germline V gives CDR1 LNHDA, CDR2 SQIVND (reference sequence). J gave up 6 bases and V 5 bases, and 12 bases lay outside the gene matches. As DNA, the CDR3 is TGTGCCAGTAGTCGGCGGGCCCCCGGGACAGATGGCTACACCTTC. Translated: CASSRRAPGTDGYTF.